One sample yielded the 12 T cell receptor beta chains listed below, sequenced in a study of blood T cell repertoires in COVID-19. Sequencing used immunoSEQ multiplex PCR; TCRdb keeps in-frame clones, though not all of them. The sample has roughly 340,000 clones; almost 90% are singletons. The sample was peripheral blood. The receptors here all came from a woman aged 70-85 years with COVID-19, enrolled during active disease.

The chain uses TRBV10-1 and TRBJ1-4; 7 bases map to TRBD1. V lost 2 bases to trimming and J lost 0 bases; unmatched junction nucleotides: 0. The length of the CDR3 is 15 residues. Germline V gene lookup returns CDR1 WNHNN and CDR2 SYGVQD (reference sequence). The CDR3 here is CASSEGTATNEKLFF. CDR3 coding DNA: TGCGCCAGCAGTGAGGGGACAGCAACTAATGAAAAACTGTTTTTT.

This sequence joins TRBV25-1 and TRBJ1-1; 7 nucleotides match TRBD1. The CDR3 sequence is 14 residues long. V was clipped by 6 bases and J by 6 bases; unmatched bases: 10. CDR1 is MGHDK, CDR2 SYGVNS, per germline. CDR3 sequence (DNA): TGTGCCAGCAGGGCACAGGGGATTTGGTCTGAAGCTTTCTTT. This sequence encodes CASRAQGIWSEAFF.

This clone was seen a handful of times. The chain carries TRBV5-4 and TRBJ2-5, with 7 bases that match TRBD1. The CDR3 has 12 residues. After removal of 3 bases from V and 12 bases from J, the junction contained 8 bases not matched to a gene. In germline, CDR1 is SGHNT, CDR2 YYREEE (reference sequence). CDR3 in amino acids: CASSSGPGQKYF. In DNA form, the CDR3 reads TGTGCCAGCAGCTCGGGACCGGGACAGAAGTACTTC.

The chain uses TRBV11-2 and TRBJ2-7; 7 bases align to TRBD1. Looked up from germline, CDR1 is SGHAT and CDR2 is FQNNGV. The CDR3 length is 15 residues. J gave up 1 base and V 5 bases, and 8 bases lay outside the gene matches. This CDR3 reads CASSPQGPASYEQYF. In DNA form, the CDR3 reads TGTGCCAGCAGCCCACAGGGGCCCGCTTCCTACGAGCAGTACTTC.

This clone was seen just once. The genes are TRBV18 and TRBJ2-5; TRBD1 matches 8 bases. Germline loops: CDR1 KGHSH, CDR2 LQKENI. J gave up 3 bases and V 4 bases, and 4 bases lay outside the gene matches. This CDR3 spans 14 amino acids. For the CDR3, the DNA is TGTGCCAGCTCACTAGCGACAGGGGAAGAGACCCAGTACTTC. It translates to CASSLATGEETQYF.

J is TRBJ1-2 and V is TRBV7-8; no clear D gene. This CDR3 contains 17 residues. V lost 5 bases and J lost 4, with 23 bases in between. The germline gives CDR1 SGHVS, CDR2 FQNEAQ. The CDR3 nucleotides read TGTGCCAGCAGCCCCGTTGTTTTGCCCCTCTCGGGCTATGGCTACACCTTC. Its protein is CASSPVVLPLSGYGYTF.

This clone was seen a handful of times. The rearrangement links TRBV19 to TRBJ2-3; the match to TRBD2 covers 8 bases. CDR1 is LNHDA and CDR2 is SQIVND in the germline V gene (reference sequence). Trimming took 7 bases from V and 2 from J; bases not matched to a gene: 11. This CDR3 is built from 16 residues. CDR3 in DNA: TGTGCCAGTACCCCCGCGCGCGGGGGGTACACAGATACGCAGTATTTT. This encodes CASTPARGGYTDTQYF.

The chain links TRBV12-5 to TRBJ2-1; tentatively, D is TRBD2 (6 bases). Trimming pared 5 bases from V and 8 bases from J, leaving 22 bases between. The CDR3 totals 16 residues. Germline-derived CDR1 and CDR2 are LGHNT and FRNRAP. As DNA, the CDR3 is TGTGCTAGTGGTCCAAAGCCCACGGGAGTGGGTGATGAGCAGTTCTTC. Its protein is CASGPKPTGVGDEQFF.

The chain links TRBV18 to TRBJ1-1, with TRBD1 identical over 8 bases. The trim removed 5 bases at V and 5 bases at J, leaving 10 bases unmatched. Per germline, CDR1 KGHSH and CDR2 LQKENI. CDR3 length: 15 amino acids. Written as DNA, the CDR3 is TGTGCCAGCTCAGACGTGACAGGGGTAGATACTGAAGCTTTCTTT. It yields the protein CASSDVTGVDTEAFF. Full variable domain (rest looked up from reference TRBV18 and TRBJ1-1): NAGVMQNPRHLVRRRGQEARLRCSPMKGHSHVYWYRQLPEEGLKFMVYLQKENIIDESGMPKERFSAEFPKEGPSILRIQQVVRGDSAAYFCASSDVTGVDTEAFFGQGTRLTVV.

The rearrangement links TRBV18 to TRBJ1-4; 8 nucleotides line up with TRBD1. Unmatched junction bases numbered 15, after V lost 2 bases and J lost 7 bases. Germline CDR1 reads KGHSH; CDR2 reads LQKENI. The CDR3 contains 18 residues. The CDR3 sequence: CASSPAPLTGVPGEKLFF. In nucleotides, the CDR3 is TGTGCCAGCTCACCAGCGCCCCTGACAGGGGTCCCCGGTGAAAAACTGTTTTTT.

CDR3: CASSVDGDNYGYTF. CDR3 DNA: TGTGCCAGCAGCGTAGACGGAGATAACTATGGCTACACCTTC. The chain links TRBV11-1 to TRBJ1-2; D gene unclear. The CDR3 totals 14 residues. CDR1 SGHAT and CDR2 FQDESV come from the germline V gene (reference sequence). V lost 5 bases and J lost 1, with 11 bases in between.

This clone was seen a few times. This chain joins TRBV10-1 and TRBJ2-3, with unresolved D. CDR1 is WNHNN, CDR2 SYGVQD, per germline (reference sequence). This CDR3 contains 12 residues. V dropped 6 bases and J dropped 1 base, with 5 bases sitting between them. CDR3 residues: CASSLGTDTQYF. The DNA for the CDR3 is TGCGCCAGCAGCCTTGGCACAGATACGCAGTATTTT.